One and the same sample provided the 6 T cell receptor beta chains below, sequenced in a study of shared clonotypes between healthy human individuals. Terminally differentiated effector memory CD45RA+ cells were excluded from the naive CD8 cells, which were CD45RO-negative and positively selected for CCR7. Sequenced by immunoSEQ multiplex PCR; TCRdb stores in-frame clones only, minus some. The profile shows more than 550,000 clones, approximately 90% of them singletons. Sequences were obtained from naive CD8+ T cells sorted from blood. Receptors originate from a man aged 25 to 40 in good health.

Comment on this clone: The same CDR3 is also encoded by other DNA sequences in this sample. The chain employs TRBV27 and TRBJ2-7; D perhaps matches TRBD2 (5 bases). Germline CDR1 reads MNHEY; CDR2 reads SMNVEV (reference sequence). CDR3 length equals 13 residues. With 4 bases removed from V and 0 bases from J, the gap between germline ends came to 7 bases. CDR3 region: CASSYRGSYEQYF. The CDR3, as DNA: TGTGCCAGCAGTTACCGGGGCTCCTACGAGCAGTACTTC.

The rearrangement uses TRBV25-1 and TRBJ2-1; a possible D gene is TRBD2 (5 bases). CDR3 length equals 14 residues. Germline V CDR1 and CDR2: MGHDK, SYGVNS. Trimming shortened V by 4 bases and J by 5 bases, and 12 bases separated the two germline ends. CDR3 in amino acids: CASSGGRGDNEQFF. The CDR3 nucleotides read TGTGCCAGCAGTGGTGGGAGAGGCGACAATGAGCAGTTCTTC.

The rearrangement joins TRBV4-1 to TRBJ2-7; perhaps TRBD2 as D (5 bases). There are 14 residues in the CDR3. V lost 3 bases and J 2 bases, leaving 11 bases between the germline ends. Per the germline V gene, CDR1 is MGHRA and CDR2 is YSYEKL. The CDR3 is CASSQTIAPYEQYF. CDR3 nucleotide sequence: TGCGCCAGCAGCCAGACTATCGCCCCCTACGAGCAGTACTTC.

J is TRBJ2-7 and V is TRBV7-9; tentative D call: TRBD1 (6 bases). CDR1 is SEHNR, CDR2 FQNEAQ, per germline (reference sequence). V lost 6 bases to trimming and J lost 2 bases, with 14 bases between them. The CDR3 spans 14 residues. The CDR3 bases are TGTGCCAGCAGTCTCTTGGGACATCCCTACGAGCAGTACTTC. This sequence encodes CASSLLGHPYEQYF. Full variable domain (outside the CDR3, taken from reference TRBV7-9 and TRBJ2-7): DTGVSQNPRHKITKRGQNVTFRCDPISEHNRLYWYRQTLGQGPEFLTYFQNEAQLEKSRLLSDRFSAERPKGSFSTLEIQRTEQGDSAMYLCASSLLGHPYEQYFGPGTRLTVT.

The chain is built from TRBV10-3 and TRBJ2-7; unclear D gene. V was shortened by 2 bases and J by 3 bases, with 11 bases between the two germline ends. CDR1 is ENHRY and CDR2 is SYGVKD in the germline V gene. The CDR3 consists of 14 residues. Here the CDR3 reads CAISEPNKIYEQYF. Here the CDR3 DNA reads TGTGCCATCAGTGAGCCTAATAAGATCTACGAGCAGTACTTC.

The chain employs TRBV5-1 and TRBJ2-7, with a weak D call TRBD2 (5 bases). V was cut by 3 bases and J by 0 bases, with 10 bases left in between. The germline V gene has CDR1 SGHRS and CDR2 YFSETQ. This CDR3 is 14 amino acids long. The chain's CDR3 is CASSSAGNSYEQYF. As DNA, the CDR3 is TGCGCCAGCAGCTCGGCGGGTAACTCCTACGAGCAGTACTTC.